Shown below are 2 T cell receptor beta chains from a single sample sequenced in a study of OX40 agonist ivuxolimab in advanced cancers. Produced via immunoSEQ multiplex PCR; TCRdb's table is partial and in-frame only. The sample has tens of thousands of clones; approximately 92% are singletons. The source material was CD4+ or CD8+ T cells sorted from blood, sampled in a trial of the OX40 agonist ivuxolimab. Source of these receptors: an adult with an advanced solid tumor such as melanoma, head and neck, liver or kidney cancer.

In its sample, this clone was seen a few times. The chain uses TRBV18 and TRBJ2-1; 8 bases align to TRBD2. Germline V gene data show CDR1 as KGHSH and CDR2 as LQKENI. The CDR3 extends over 17 amino acids. Trimming took 4 bases from V and 3 from J; bases not matched to a gene: 11. The CDR3 coding sequence is TGTGCCAGCTCACTCCTTCGCGGGGGGATCGGCTACAATGAGCAGTTCTTC. Protein product: CASSLLRGGIGYNEQFF.

The chain has TRBV19 and TRBJ2-5, with D possibly being TRBD1 (6 bases). The CDR3 totals 13 residues. Germline CDR1 LNHDA, CDR2 SQIVND (reference sequence). Deletions cut 8 bases from V and 10 bases from J, with 20 bases between. The CDR3 loop is CASQKTGRPDQYF. CDR3 nucleotide sequence: TGTGCCAGTCAAAAGACAGGACGTCCGGACCAGTACTTC.